These T cell receptor beta chains were read from a single sample in a study of cytomegalovirus exposure and HLA in healthy donors. The protocol was immunoSEQ multiplex PCR, while the TCRdb copy is restricted to in-frame clones and leaves out a portion. The sample includes roughly 120,000 clones, over 80% of them seen just once. The sample was PBMCs. These TCRs come from a man in his fifties in good health and CMV-seronegative. Each CDR3 is given without its conserved first and last residue. Some rows mark clone size as missing; the rest say once, few, many or name a class of expanded clone.

V gene: TRBV21-1
clone size: -
CDR3 protein: ASSKETGVAGNTIY

V gene: TRBV28
clone size: -
CDR3 protein: ASNSLPGNYEQY

V gene: TRBV6-1
clone size: few
CDR3 protein: ASTTAGDQPQH

V gene: TRBV7-2
clone size: -
CDR3 protein: ASSPATTGNYGYT

V gene: TRBV18
clone size: -
CDR3 protein: ASSRDPAGGIEQY

V gene: TRBV4-3
clone size: once
CDR3 protein: SSSQGGQGGTEAF

V gene: TRBV9
clone size: -
CDR3 protein: ASSGRVVTNTGELF

V gene: TRBV9
clone size: -
CDR3 protein: ASSAGSETQY

V gene: TRBV4-3
clone size: -
CDR3 protein: ASNKYWRTTNEKLF

V gene: TRBV19
clone size: -
CDR3 protein: ASSLGTGGDQPQH

V gene: TRBV6-5
clone size: -
CDR3 protein: ASSYGLAGNQETQY

V gene: TRBV27
clone size: -
CDR3 protein: ASSRHVSSPLH